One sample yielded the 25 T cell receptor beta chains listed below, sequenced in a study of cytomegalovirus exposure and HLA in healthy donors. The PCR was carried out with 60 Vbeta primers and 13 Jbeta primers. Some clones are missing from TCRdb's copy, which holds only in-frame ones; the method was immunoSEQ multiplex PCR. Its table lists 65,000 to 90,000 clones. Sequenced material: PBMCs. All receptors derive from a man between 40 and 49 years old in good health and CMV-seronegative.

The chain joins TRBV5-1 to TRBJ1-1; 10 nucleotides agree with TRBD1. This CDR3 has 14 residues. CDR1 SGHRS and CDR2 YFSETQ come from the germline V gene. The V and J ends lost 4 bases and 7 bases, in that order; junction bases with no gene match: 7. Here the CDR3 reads CASSETGGVGEAFF. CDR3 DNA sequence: TGCGCCAGCAGCGAGACAGGGGGCGTTGGTGAAGCTTTCTTT.

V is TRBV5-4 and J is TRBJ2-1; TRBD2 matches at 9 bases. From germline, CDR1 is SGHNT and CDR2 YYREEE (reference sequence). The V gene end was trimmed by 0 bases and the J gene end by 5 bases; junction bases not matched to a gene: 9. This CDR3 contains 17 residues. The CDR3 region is CASSLAAGGGGNNEQFF. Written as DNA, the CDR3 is TGTGCCAGCAGCTTGGCGGCCGGCGGGGGGGGTAACAATGAGCAGTTCTTC.

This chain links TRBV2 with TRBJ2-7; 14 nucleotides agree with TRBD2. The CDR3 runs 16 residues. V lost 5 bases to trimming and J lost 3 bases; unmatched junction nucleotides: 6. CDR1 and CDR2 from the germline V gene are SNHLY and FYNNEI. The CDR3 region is CASSSPGLAGVYEQYF. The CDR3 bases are TGTGCCAGCAGTTCCCCGGGACTAGCGGGGGTCTACGAGCAGTACTTC. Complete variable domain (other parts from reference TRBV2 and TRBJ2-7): EPEVTQTPSHQVTQMGQEVILRCVPISNHLYFYWYRQILGQKVEFLVSFYNNEISEKSEIFDDQFSVERPDGSNFTLKIRSTKLEDSAMYFCASSSPGLAGVYEQYFGPGTRLTVT.

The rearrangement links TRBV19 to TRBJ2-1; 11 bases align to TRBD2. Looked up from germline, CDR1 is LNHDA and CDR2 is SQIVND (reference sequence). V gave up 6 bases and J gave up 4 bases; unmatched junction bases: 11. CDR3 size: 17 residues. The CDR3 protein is CASREIASGGKYNEQFF. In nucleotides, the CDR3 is TGTGCCAGTAGGGAGATCGCTAGCGGGGGGAAGTACAATGAGCAGTTCTTC.

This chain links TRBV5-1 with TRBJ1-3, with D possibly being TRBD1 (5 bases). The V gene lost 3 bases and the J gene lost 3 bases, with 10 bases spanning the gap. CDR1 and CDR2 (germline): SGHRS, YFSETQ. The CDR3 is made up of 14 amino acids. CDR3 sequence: CASSSEGNGNTIYF. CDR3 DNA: TGCGCCAGCAGCTCGGAGGGGAATGGAAACACCATATATTTT.

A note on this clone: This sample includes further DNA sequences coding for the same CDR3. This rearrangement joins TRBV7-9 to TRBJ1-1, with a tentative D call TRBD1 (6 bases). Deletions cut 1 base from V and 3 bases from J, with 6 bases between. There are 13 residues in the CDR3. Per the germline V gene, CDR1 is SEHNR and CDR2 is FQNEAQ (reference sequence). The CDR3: CASSLDRDTEAFF. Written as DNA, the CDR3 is TGTGCCAGCAGCTTAGACAGGGACACTGAAGCTTTCTTT. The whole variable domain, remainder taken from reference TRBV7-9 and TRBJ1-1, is DTGVSQNPRHKITKRGQNVTFRCDPISEHNRLYWYRQTLGQGPEFLTYFQNEAQLEKSRLLSDRFSAERPKGSFSTLEIQRTEQGDSAMYLCASSLDRDTEAFFGQGTRLTVV.

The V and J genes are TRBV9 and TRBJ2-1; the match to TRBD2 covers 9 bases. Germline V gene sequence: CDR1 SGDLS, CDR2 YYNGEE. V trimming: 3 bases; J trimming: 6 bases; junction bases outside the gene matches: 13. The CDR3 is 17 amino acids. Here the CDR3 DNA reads TGTGCCAGCAGCGCCCTCCAGCGGGGGGCAGACTTCAATGAGCAGTTCTTC. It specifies CASSALQRGADFNEQFF.

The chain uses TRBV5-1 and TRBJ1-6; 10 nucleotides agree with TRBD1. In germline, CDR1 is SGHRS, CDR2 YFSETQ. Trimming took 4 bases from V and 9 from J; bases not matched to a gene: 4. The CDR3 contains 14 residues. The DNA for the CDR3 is TGCGCCAGCAGCCCCCGGACAGGGGGTTCACCCCTCCACTTT. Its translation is CASSPRTGGSPLHF.

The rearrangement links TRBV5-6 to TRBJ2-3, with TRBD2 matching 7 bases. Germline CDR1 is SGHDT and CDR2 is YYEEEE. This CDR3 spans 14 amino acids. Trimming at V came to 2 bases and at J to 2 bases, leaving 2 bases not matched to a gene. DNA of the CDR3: TGTGCCAGCAGCTTAGCGGGGCCCACAGATACGCAGTATTTT. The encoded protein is CASSLAGPTDTQYF.

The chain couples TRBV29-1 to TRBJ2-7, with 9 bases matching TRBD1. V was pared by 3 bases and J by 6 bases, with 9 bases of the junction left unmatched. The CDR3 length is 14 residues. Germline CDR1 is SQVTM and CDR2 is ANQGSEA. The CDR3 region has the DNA TGCAGCGTTGACGTCATCGGACAGGGGACCGAGCAGTACTTC. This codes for CSVDVIGQGTEQYF.

The CDR3 is CASSSWDRGFREQYF. The CDR3, as DNA: TGTGCCAGCAGTTCCTGGGACAGGGGTTTCCGCGAGCAGTACTTC. This sequence joins TRBV6-5 and TRBJ2-7, with 10 bases aligning to TRBD1. The J segment lost 6 bases and the V segment lost 4 bases, leaving 9 bases of the junction unmatched. The length of the CDR3 is 15 residues. Per germline, CDR1 MNHEY and CDR2 SVGAGI.

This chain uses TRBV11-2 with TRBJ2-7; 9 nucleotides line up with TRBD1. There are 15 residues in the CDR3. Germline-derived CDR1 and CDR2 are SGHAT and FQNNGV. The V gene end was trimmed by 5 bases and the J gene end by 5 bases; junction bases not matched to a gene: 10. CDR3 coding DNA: TGTGCCAGCAGCCCAAGAATTAGACAGGGGGACGAGCAGTACTTC. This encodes CASSPRIRQGDEQYF.

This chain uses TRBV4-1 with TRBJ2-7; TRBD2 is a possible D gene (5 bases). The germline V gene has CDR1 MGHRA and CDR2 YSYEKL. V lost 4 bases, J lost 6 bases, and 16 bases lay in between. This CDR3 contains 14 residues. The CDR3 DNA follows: TGCGCCAGCAGCCTCGGGGTATTGGATTCCGAGCAGTACTTC. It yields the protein CASSLGVLDSEQYF.

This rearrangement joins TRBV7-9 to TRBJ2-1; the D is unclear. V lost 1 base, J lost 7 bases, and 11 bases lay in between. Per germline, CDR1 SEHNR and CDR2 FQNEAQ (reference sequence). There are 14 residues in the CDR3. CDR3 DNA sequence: TGTGCCAGCAGCTTAGAAGCGTCTGGAAATGAGCAGTTCTTC. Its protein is CASSLEASGNEQFF.

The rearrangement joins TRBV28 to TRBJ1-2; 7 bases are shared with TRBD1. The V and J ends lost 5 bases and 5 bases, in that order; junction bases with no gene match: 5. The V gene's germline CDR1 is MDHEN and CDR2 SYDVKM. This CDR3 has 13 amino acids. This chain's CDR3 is CASSTGVRYGYTF. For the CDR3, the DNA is TGTGCCAGCAGTACAGGGGTTCGGTATGGCTACACCTTC.

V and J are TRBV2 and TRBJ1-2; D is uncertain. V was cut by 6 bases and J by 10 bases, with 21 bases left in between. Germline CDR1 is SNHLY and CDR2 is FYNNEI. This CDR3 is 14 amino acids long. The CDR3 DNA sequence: TGTGCCAGCAGCGGAATTCGGGATAGACTTGACTACACCTTC. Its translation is CASSGIRDRLDYTF.

The CDR3 sequence is CSVGGSTEAFF. The CDR3 DNA reads TGCAGCGTAGGTGGGAGCACTGAAGCTTTCTTT. This sequence joins TRBV29-1 and TRBJ1-1; D is uncertain. Trimming pared 6 bases from V and 4 bases from J, leaving 9 bases between. The CDR3 contains 11 residues. Germline CDR1 reads SQVTM; CDR2 reads ANQGSEA.

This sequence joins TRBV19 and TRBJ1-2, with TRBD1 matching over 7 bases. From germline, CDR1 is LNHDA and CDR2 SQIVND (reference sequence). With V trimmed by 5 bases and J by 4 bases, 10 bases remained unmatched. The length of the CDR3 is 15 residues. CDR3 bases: TGTGCCAGTAGTCATGCCGAGGGGGCTCTCTATGGCTACACCTTC. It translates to CASSHAEGALYGYTF.

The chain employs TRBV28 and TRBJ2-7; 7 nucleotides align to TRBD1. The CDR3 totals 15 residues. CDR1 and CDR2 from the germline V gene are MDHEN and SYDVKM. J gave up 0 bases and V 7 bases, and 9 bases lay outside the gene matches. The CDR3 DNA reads TGTGCCAGCACCTTTCTGGGACAGAGCTCCTACGAGCAGTACTTC. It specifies CASTFLGQSSYEQYF.

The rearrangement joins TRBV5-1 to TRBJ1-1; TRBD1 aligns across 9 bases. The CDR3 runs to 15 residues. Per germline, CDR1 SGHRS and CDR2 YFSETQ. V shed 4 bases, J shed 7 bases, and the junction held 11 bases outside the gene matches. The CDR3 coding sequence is TGCGCCAGCAGCCTACTCGTCCCGGGACAGGGTGAAGCTTTCTTT. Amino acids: CASSLLVPGQGEAFF.

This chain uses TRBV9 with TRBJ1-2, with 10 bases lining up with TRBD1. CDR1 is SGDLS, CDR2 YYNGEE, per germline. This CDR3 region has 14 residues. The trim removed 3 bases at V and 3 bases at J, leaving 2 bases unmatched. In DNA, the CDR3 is TGTGCCAGCAGCGACGGACAGGGGGACTATGGCTACACCTTC. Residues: CASSDGQGDYGYTF.

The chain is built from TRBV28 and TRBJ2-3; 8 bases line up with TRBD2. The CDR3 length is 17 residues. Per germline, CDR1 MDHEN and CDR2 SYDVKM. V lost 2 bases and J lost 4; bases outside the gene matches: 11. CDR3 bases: TGTGCCAGCAGTTTAGGGCCGGTTGGGACTAGGGCAGATACGCAGTATTTT. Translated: CASSLGPVGTRADTQYF.

CDR3 sequence: CASSERTGGLISKVDTQYF. The CDR3 nucleotides are TGTGCCAGCAGTGAAAGGACAGGGGGCCTTATTTCAAAGGTAGATACGCAGTATTTT. The rearrangement uses TRBV6-1 and TRBJ2-3; 11 bases agree with TRBD1. From germline, CDR1 is MNHNS and CDR2 SASEGT. Trimming cost V 2 bases and J 5 bases; bases outside gene matches: 15. The CDR3 is 19 residues long.

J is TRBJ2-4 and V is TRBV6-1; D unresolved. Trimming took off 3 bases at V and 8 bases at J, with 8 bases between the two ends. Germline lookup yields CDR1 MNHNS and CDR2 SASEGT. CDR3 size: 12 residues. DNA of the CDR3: TGTGCCAGCAGTGAGGAGTTGCACATTCAGTACTTC. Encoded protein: CASSEELHIQYF.

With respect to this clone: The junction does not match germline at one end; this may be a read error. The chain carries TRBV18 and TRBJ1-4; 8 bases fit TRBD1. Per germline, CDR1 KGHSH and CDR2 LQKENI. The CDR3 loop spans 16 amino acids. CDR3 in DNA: TGTGCCAGCGCACCTCAACAGGGGGCAACTAATGAAAAACTGTTTTTT. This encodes CASAPQQGATNEKLFF. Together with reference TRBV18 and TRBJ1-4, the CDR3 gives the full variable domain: NAGVMQNPRHLVRRRGQEARLRCSPMKGHSHVYWYRQLPEEGLKFMVYLQKENIIDESGMPKERFSAEFPKEGPSILRIQQVVRGDSAAYFCASAPQQGATNEKLFFGSGTQLSVL.